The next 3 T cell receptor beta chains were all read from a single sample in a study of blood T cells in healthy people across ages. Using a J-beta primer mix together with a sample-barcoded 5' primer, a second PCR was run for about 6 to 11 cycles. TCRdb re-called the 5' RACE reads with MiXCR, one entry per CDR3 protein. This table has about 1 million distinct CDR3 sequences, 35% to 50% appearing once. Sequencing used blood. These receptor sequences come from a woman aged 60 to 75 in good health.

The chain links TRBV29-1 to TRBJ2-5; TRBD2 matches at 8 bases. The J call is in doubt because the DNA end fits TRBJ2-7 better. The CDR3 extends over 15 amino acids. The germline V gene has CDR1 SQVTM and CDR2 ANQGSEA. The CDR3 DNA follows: TGCAGCGTTGAAGGCCTCGGGGGGGGGCCCTACGAGCAGTACTTC. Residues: CSVEGLGGGPYEQYF.

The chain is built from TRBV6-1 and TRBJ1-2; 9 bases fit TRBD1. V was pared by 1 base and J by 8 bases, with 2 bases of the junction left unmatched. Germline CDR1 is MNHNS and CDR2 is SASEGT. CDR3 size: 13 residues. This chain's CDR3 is CASSEDRGRGYTF. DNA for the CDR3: TGTGCCAGCAGTGAAGACAGGGGGCGGGGCTACACCTTC.

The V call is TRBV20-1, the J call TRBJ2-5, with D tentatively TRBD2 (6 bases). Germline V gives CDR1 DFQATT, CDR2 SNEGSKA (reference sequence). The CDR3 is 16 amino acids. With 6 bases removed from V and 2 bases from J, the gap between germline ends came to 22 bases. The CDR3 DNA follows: TGCAGTGCAACACTCAGGATGGGCGGGAAACAAGAGACCCAGTACTTC. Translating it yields CSATLRMGGKQETQYF.